What follows are 26 T cell receptor beta chains derived from one specimen sequenced in a study of beta chain features in type 1 diabetes. Sequenced material consisted of expressed TCRB transcripts (all of the isolated RNA was reverse transcribed). The data were produced by immunoSEQ multiplex PCR, yet TCRdb's version contains in-frame clones alone and is incomplete. The top ten hold 0.03% to 0.04% of the sample, which has hundreds of thousands of clones, around 9.6% seen once. Input material: naive CD4+ T cells from blood. The receptors shown here come from a woman younger than 30 in good health.

CDR3 sequence (DNA): TGTGCCTGGAGTGTAAAGCGGGGTACCTACGAGCAGTACTTC. This encodes CAWSVKRGTYEQYF. The rearrangement joins TRBV30 to TRBJ2-7; 7 bases map to TRBD2. Germline CDR1 reads GTSNPN; CDR2 reads SVGIG (reference sequence). The CDR3 runs 14 residues. With V trimmed by 0 bases and J by 2 bases, 4 bases remained unmatched. Looking up the rest from reference TRBV30 and TRBJ2-7 gives the full variable domain: SQTIHQWPATLVQPVGSPLSLECTVEGTSNPNLYWYRQAAGRGLQLLFYSVGIGQISSEVPQNLSASRPQDRQFILSSKKLLLSDSGFYLCAWSVKRGTYEQYFGPGTRLTVT.

This clone appeared a few times. The chain links TRBV9 to TRBJ2-3; 11 bases are a match to TRBD2. This CDR3 comprises 15 residues. V trimming: 1 base; J trimming: 4 bases; junction bases outside the gene matches: 2. Germline values: CDR1 SGDLS, CDR2 YYNGEE. The CDR3 coding sequence is TGTGCCAGCAGCGTAACTAGCGGGAGCTCAGATACGCAGTATTTT. This translates into CASSVTSGSSDTQYF.

This clone has more than one count but fewer than ten. The rearrangement joins TRBV11-2 to TRBJ2-1, with D possibly matching TRBD2 (6 bases). There are 14 residues in the CDR3. Trimming left V 5 bases short and J 4 bases short, with 12 bases between. Per germline, CDR1 SGHAT and CDR2 FQNNGV. The CDR3 DNA reads as TGTGCCAGCAGCCGTCTGGAGGGTTACAATGAGCAGTTCTTC. The encoded protein is CASSRLEGYNEQFF.

The chain combines TRBV19 with TRBJ1-1; a weak D match, TRBD1 (5 bases). The CDR3 has 16 residues. Germline assignment: CDR1 LNHDA and CDR2 SQIVND (reference sequence). With 0 bases removed from V and 4 bases from J, the gap between germline ends came to 15 bases. The CDR3: CASSIDGNGGGTEAFF. As DNA, the CDR3 is TGTGCCAGTAGTATAGATGGAAACGGGGGAGGCACTGAAGCTTTCTTT.

This clone has only a few counts. V and J are TRBV5-1 and TRBJ2-2; possibly TRBD2 for D (6 bases). The V gene's germline CDR1 is SGHRS and CDR2 YFSETQ. V gave up 0 bases and J gave up 4 bases, with 13 bases separating them. The CDR3 is made up of 16 amino acids. CDR3 coding DNA: TGCGCCAGCAGCTTGGGACTAGATGGCGGCACCGGGGAGCTGTTTTTT. The encoded protein is CASSLGLDGGTGELFF.

Only a few counts were recorded for this clone. V and J are TRBV2 and TRBJ2-1; 15 nucleotides agree with TRBD2. Germline values: CDR1 SNHLY, CDR2 FYNNEI. J lost 9 bases, V lost 9 bases, and 6 bases had no gene match. CDR3 length: 14 residues. CDR3 residues: CASNGLAGGLEQFF. CDR3 DNA sequence: TGTGCCAGTAACGGACTAGCGGGGGGGCTTGAGCAGTTCTTC.

CDR3 residues: CASSDVRTGDTEAFF. Here the CDR3 DNA reads TGTGCCAGCAGTGACGTACGGACAGGGGACACTGAAGCTTTCTTT. This chain connects TRBV25-1 to TRBJ1-1; 9 bases agree with TRBD1. CDR1 is MGHDK and CDR2 is SYGVNS in the germline V gene. The CDR3 runs 15 residues. The V gene end was trimmed by 3 bases and the J gene end by 3 bases; junction bases not matched to a gene: 5. Combining the CDR3 with reference TRBV25-1 and TRBJ1-1 gives the whole variable domain EADIYQTPRYLVIGTGKKITLECSQTMGHDKMYWYQQDPGMELHLIHYSYGVNSTEKGDLSSESTVSRIRTEHFPLTLESARPSHTSQYLCASSDVRTGDTEAFFGQGTRLTVV.

This chain uses TRBV7-6 with TRBJ1-1; weak D call: TRBD1 (5 bases). The length of the CDR3 is 14 residues. V was trimmed by 5 bases and J by 1 base, leaving 11 bases between them. Germline CDR1 reads SGHVS; CDR2 reads FNYEAQ. The chain's CDR3 is CASSPRGQNTEAFF. The CDR3 DNA is TGTGCCAGCAGCCCTAGGGGCCAGAACACTGAAGCTTTCTTT.

This sequence joins TRBV13 and TRBJ2-3; D possibly corresponds to TRBD1 (6 bases). This CDR3 is built from 14 residues. V lost 5 bases and J lost 5, with 14 bases in between. Germline V CDR1 and CDR2: PRHDT, FYEKMQ (reference sequence). In DNA form, the CDR3 reads TGTGCCAGCAGCCCTCAGGGGCAGGTAGATACGCAGTATTTT. It translates to CASSPQGQVDTQYF.

J is TRBJ1-4 and V is TRBV5-1; D is ambiguous. The germline V gene encodes CDR1 SGHRS and CDR2 YFSETQ. There are 15 residues in the CDR3. Trimming stripped 4 bases from V and 1 base from J, with 11 bases between. For the CDR3, the DNA is TGCGCCAGCAGCGCATCCAGGCTAACTAATGAAAAACTGTTTTTT. Its protein product is CASSASRLTNEKLFF. Combining the CDR3 with reference TRBV5-1 and TRBJ1-4 gives the whole variable domain KAGVTQTPRYLIKTRGQQVTLSCSPISGHRSVSWYQQTPGQGLQFLFEYFSETQRNKGNFPGRFSGRQFSNSRSEMNVSTLELGDSALYLCASSASRLTNEKLFFGSGTQLSVL.

This clone was counted a few times. V gene TRBV29-1 combines with J gene TRBJ2-1; 8 nucleotides agree with TRBD2. The CDR3 has 15 residues. J gave up 0 bases and V 6 bases, and 7 bases lay outside the gene matches. In germline, CDR1 is SQVTM, CDR2 ANQGSEA. This CDR3 is CSVVFLAGSYNEQFF. DNA for the CDR3: TGCAGCGTCGTTTTTCTAGCGGGCTCCTACAATGAGCAGTTCTTC.

This clone was detected a few times. This chain links TRBV11-2 with TRBJ2-4; 8 nucleotides agree with TRBD1. The length of the CDR3 is 17 residues. Germline CDR1 and CDR2: SGHAT and FQNNGV. J was trimmed by 9 bases and V by 5 bases; bases with no gene match: 18. As DNA, the CDR3 is TGTGCCAGCAGCGCCCGGGGTGTGACAGGGGCCTCGGGCATTCAGTACTTC. Encoded protein: CASSARGVTGASGIQYF.

This clone was counted a few times. The genes are TRBV10-3 and TRBJ2-1; 7 bases line up with TRBD2. Germline-derived CDR1 and CDR2 are ENHRY and SYGVKD. The V segment lost 7 bases and the J segment 0 bases; nucleotides outside the gene matches: 0. This CDR3 is 13 amino acids long. DNA of the CDR3: TGTGCCATCACGGGGGGCTCCTACAATGAGCAGTTCTTC. Residues: CAITGGSYNEQFF.

There are a few counts of this clone. The J gene is TRBJ1-1, the V gene TRBV9; no clear D gene. Germline CDR1 and CDR2: SGDLS and YYNGEE. V lost 1 base to trimming and J lost 2 bases, with 9 bases between them. This CDR3 comprises 14 residues. The CDR3: CASSVQAGNTEAFF. CDR3 DNA sequence: TGTGCCAGCAGCGTACAGGCAGGCAACACTGAAGCTTTCTTT.

J is TRBJ2-6 and V is TRBV7-9; 7 nucleotides align to TRBD1. V was clipped by 5 bases and J by 3 bases; unmatched bases: 4. The CDR3 contains 15 residues. Germline assignment: CDR1 SEHNR and CDR2 FQNEAQ (reference sequence). CDR3 bases: TGTGCCAGCAGCCAGACAGGGTTTGGGGCCAACGTCCTGACTTTC. Translation gives CASSQTGFGANVLTF. The full variable domain, with the rest looked up from reference TRBV7-9 and TRBJ2-6, is DTGVSQNPRHKITKRGQNVTFRCDPISEHNRLYWYRQTLGQGPEFLTYFQNEAQLEKSRLLSDRFSAERPKGSFSTLEIQRTEQGDSAMYLCASSQTGFGANVLTFGAGSRLTVL.

This chain links TRBV6-6 with TRBJ1-2; D is uncertain. Trimming cost V 5 bases and J 5 bases, with 15 bases left between them. Germline V gene sequence: CDR1 MNHNY, CDR2 SVGAGI (reference sequence). The CDR3 consists of 14 residues. The chain's CDR3 is CASSPATENYGYTF. The CDR3 nucleotides read TGTGCCAGCAGTCCAGCGACGGAGAATTATGGCTACACCTTC.

This clone showed up just a few times. The J gene is TRBJ2-7, the V gene TRBV18, with D maybe TRBD1 (6 bases). Germline V gene lookup returns CDR1 KGHSH and CDR2 LQKENI. The CDR3 covers 16 residues. V dropped 1 base and J dropped 0 bases, with 13 bases sitting between them. CDR3 in DNA: TGTGCCAGCTCACCACGTACAGGGATTAGCTCCTACGAGCAGTACTTC. Protein sequence: CASSPRTGISSYEQYF.

In this sample, this clone turned up a few times. This sequence joins TRBV7-8 and TRBJ1-1, with D unresolved. V lost 5 bases to trimming and J lost 4 bases, with 20 bases between them. Germline CDR1 reads SGHVS; CDR2 reads FQNEAQ. The CDR3 sequence is 16 residues long. Here the CDR3 reads CASSMAIGPRGTEAFF. The CDR3 bases are TGTGCCAGCAGCATGGCGATCGGGCCTCGGGGCACTGAAGCTTTCTTT.

The gene calls are TRBV6-5 and TRBJ2-5, with TRBD2 as a possible D gene (6 bases). V was trimmed by 6 bases and J by 1 base, leaving 15 bases between them. Germline V gene lookup returns CDR1 MNHEY and CDR2 SVGAGI. The CDR3 is 15 residues long. CDR3 sequence reads: CASRSHPSAQETQYF. The DNA of the CDR3 is TGTGCCAGCAGGTCCCATCCTAGCGCCCAAGAGACCCAGTACTTC.

This clone turned up a few times. The CDR3 region has the DNA TGTGCCAGTTATCCAGGGCCCCGAAGGAACACTGAAGCTTTCTTT. It translates to CASYPGPRRNTEAFF. The chain couples TRBV18 to TRBJ1-1; perhaps TRBD1 as D (5 bases). Germline assignment: CDR1 KGHSH and CDR2 LQKENI. Trimming removed 9 bases at V and 1 base at J, with 18 bases between. The length of the CDR3 is 15 residues.

This clone was seen a few times. This chain connects TRBV11-2 to TRBJ2-1; 8 positions match TRBD1. The CDR3 extends over 17 amino acids. The germline gives CDR1 SGHAT, CDR2 FQNNGV. The junction had 12 bases not matched to a gene; V was cut back by 0 bases and J by 8 bases. Here the CDR3 DNA reads TGTGCCAGCAGCTTAGATCTGGCAGGGGGCTCCTCCCATGAGCAGTTCTTC. Its protein product is CASSLDLAGGSSHEQFF.

The chain links TRBV10-3 to TRBJ2-7, with TRBD2 matching over 10 bases. The CDR3 contains 14 residues. Per germline, CDR1 ENHRY and CDR2 SYGVKD. With V trimmed by 5 bases and J by 6 bases, 7 bases remained unmatched. CDR3 amino acids: CAISKLAGDLEQYF. CDR3 coding DNA: TGTGCCATCAGTAAGCTAGCGGGAGATCTCGAGCAGTACTTC.

V is TRBV15 and J is TRBJ2-7; weak D call: TRBD1 (5 bases). The CDR3 runs to 15 residues. Germline V CDR1 and CDR2: LNHNV, YYDKDF (reference sequence). Trimming removed 0 bases at V and 3 bases at J, with 12 bases between. The CDR3 protein is CATSREGAGYYEQYF. The CDR3 bases are TGTGCCACCAGCAGAGAAGGGGCAGGGTACTACGAGCAGTACTTC.

The sample holds a few counts of this clone. V is TRBV27 and J is TRBJ2-5; D perhaps matches TRBD1 (5 bases). Per the germline V gene, CDR1 is MNHEY and CDR2 is SMNVEV (reference sequence). Trimming cost V 2 bases and J 4 bases, with 14 bases left between them. The CDR3 has 15 amino acids. CDR3: CASSLQGTPGETQYF. The CDR3 DNA sequence: TGTGCCAGCAGTTTACAGGGAACACCGGGAGAGACCCAGTACTTC.

CDR3 in amino acids: CASSHRGGRRATNEKLFF. CDR3 DNA sequence: TGTGCCAGCAGCCACCGAGGGGGACGGCGTGCAACTAATGAAAAACTGTTTTTT. The chain uses TRBV7-2 and TRBJ1-4; TRBD1 is a possible D gene (6 bases). The CDR3 consists of 18 residues. V lost 5 bases and J lost 0, with 19 bases in between. Looked up from germline, CDR1 is SGHTA and CDR2 is FQGNSA.

In this sample, this clone turned up a few times. The V gene is TRBV6-5, the J gene TRBJ2-5, with 8 positions matching TRBD2. This CDR3 is built from 15 residues. J gave up 5 bases and V 2 bases, and 7 bases lay outside the gene matches. The V gene's germline CDR1 is MNHEY and CDR2 SVGAGI. The CDR3 here is CASSYREGPRETQYF. As DNA, the CDR3 is TGTGCCAGCAGTTACCGGGAGGGCCCCCGGGAGACCCAGTACTTC.